This passage covers 11 T cell receptor beta chains from one sample sequenced in a study of blood T cell repertoires in COVID-19. Libraries were prepared by immunoSEQ multiplex PCR; TCRdb keeps only in-frame clonotypes and omits some of them. The table includes fewer than 450,000 clones, 90% detected once. Material for sequencing was PBMCs or T cells enriched from blood (not recorded which). Every receptor here comes from a man younger than 30 who had recovered from COVID-19.

The CDR3 DNA sequence: TGTGCCAGCAGAGACAGGGGGCAGGTAAAACTGTTTTTT. Its protein product is CASRDRGQVKLFF. This chain connects TRBV27 to TRBJ1-4; 10 positions match TRBD1. Germline CDR1 and CDR2: MNHEY and SMNVEV (reference sequence). V trimming: 6 bases; J trimming: 10 bases; junction bases outside the gene matches: 5. The CDR3 is made up of 13 amino acids.

V usage is TRBV7-8 and J usage is TRBJ2-2, with 8 bases matching TRBD1. The germline V gene encodes CDR1 SGHVS and CDR2 FQNEAQ. The CDR3 contains 16 residues. J was trimmed by 1 base and V by 4 bases; bases with no gene match: 5. CDR3 coding DNA: TGTGCCAGCAGCTCCCAGGGGGCAGGGAACACCGGGGAGCTGTTTTTT. This sequence encodes CASSSQGAGNTGELFF.

The chain employs TRBV27 and TRBJ2-7, with 9 nucleotides matching TRBD1. V lost 5 bases to trimming and J lost 5 bases; unmatched junction nucleotides: 10. The CDR3 is 15 amino acids. Per the germline V gene, CDR1 is MNHEY and CDR2 is SMNVEV (reference sequence). This CDR3 is CASSGGGTGIHEQYF. Here the CDR3 DNA reads TGTGCCAGCAGTGGCGGCGGGACAGGGATCCACGAGCAGTACTTC.

The gene calls are TRBV3-1 (or the pseudogene TRBV3-2) and TRBJ1-1, with no clear D. This CDR3 region has 15 residues. Trimming took off 1 base at V and 4 bases at J, with 13 bases between the two ends. Germline CDR1 and CDR2: LGHDT and YNNKEL (reference sequence). The CDR3 sequence: CASSQVFGVGTEAFF. The DNA of the CDR3 is TGTGCCAGCAGCCAAGTCTTCGGGGTCGGCACTGAAGCTTTCTTT.

V is TRBV5-8 and J is TRBJ1-2; perhaps TRBD1 as D (6 bases). V was cut by 4 bases and J by 5 bases, with 27 bases left in between. The CDR3 runs 18 residues. Germline V gene lookup returns CDR1 SGHTS and CDR2 YDEGEE. CDR3 in DNA: TGTGCCAGCAGCCGGATGAATCGACAGGCCCCTAGTTCGTATGGCTACACCTTC. It yields the protein CASSRMNRQAPSSYGYTF.

This clone was counted a single time. This chain uses TRBV7-9 with TRBJ1-3; TRBD1 matches 9 bases. The germline V gene has CDR1 SEHNR and CDR2 FQNEAQ (reference sequence). The V and J ends lost 5 bases and 3 bases, in that order; junction bases with no gene match: 8. The CDR3 consists of 16 residues. The CDR3 coding sequence is TGTGCCAGCAGCAGACTGACAGGGGGACTTGGAAACACCATATATTTT. Its translation is CASSRLTGGLGNTIYF.

The V gene is TRBV5-1, the J gene TRBJ1-4, with 7 bases fitting TRBD1. V lost 1 base, J lost 3 bases, and 3 bases stayed unmatched. The CDR3 loop spans 15 amino acids. Per the germline V gene, CDR1 is SGHRS and CDR2 is YFSETQ. The CDR3 here is CASSLTGTANEKLFF. The DNA of the CDR3 is TGCGCCAGCAGCTTGACCGGGACAGCTAATGAAAAACTGTTTTTT.

This chain uses TRBV2 with TRBJ2-1; 8 bases line up with TRBD2. Trimming at V came to 4 bases and at J to 0 bases, leaving 5 bases not matched to a gene. From germline, CDR1 is SNHLY and CDR2 FYNNEI. The CDR3 runs 16 residues. The CDR3, as DNA: TGTGCCAGCAGTGGACCAAGCGGGAGCTCCTACAATGAGCAGTTCTTC. It translates to CASSGPSGSSYNEQFF.

The V and J genes are TRBV3-1 (or the pseudogene TRBV3-2) and TRBJ2-3, with D maybe TRBD2 (5 bases). V dropped 5 bases and J dropped 0 bases, with 12 bases sitting between them. Germline lookup yields CDR1 LGHDT and CDR2 YNNKEL (reference sequence). This CDR3 is 15 amino acids long. CDR3 region: CASSVRGSSTDTQYF. The CDR3 DNA reads TGTGCCAGCAGCGTTCGGGGATCCAGCACAGATACGCAGTATTTT.

This clone has just one count. The gene calls are TRBV4-1 and TRBJ2-2; 7 bases line up with TRBD1. The length of the CDR3 is 15 residues. Germline CDR1 and CDR2: MGHRA and YSYEKL. V was pared by 2 bases and J by 7 bases, with 7 bases of the junction left unmatched. The CDR3 region has the DNA TGCGCCAGCAGCCAACCTGGACAGGCCCGCGGGGAGCTGTTTTTT. Translating it yields CASSQPGQARGELFF.

This chain connects TRBV30 to TRBJ2-1; TRBD2 matches at 7 bases. Germline V gives CDR1 GTSNPN, CDR2 SVGIG (reference sequence). J gave up 2 bases and V 2 bases, and 15 bases lay outside the gene matches. There are 18 residues in the CDR3. CDR3 in DNA: TGTGCCTGGAGTTGGGGGGGGAGGCGTTGGGGAACCTACAATGAGCAGTTCTTC. Protein: CAWSWGGRRWGTYNEQFF. Complete variable domain (other parts from reference TRBV30 and TRBJ2-1): SQTIHQWPATLVQPVGSPLSLECTVEGTSNPNLYWYRQAAGRGLQLLFYSVGIGQISSEVPQNLSASRPQDRQFILSSKKLLLSDSGFYLCAWSWGGRRWGTYNEQFFGPGTRLTVL.